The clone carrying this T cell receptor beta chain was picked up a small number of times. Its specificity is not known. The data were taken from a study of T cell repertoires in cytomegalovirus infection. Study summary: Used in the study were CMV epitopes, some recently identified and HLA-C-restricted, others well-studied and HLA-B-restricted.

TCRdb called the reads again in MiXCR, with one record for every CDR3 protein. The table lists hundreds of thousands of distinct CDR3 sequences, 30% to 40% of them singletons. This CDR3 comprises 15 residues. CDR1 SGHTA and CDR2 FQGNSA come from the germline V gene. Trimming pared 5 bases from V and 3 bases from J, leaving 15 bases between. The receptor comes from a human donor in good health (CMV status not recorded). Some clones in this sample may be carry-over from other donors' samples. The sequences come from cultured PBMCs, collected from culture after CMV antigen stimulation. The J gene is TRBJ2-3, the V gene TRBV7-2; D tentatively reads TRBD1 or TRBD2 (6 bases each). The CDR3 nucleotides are TGTGCCAGCAGCCCCCCGGAGGGGGTTACAGATACGCAGTATTTT. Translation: CASSPPEGVTDTQYF.